This T cell receptor (beta chain) derives from a study of cytomegalovirus exposure and HLA in healthy donors. Findings and limits, study-wide: Analysis was performed later, and it showed HLA-associated TCR beta chains to be more clonally expanded than equally common others. In a later analysis, HLA-C alleles had the fewest associated TCRs, DRB1 alleles the most.

With 60 Vbeta and 13 Jbeta primers, the PCR was carried out. Per the original methods: As a later analysis found, there were 70 million to 80 million unique TCR beta chains, of which around 10 million were shared. Produced via immunoSEQ multiplex PCR; TCRdb's table is partial and in-frame only. V, J and clone size reflect that table, while D and trimming were determined from the DNA. The sample has about 140,000 clones; about 79% are singletons. Trimming removed 6 bases at V and 3 bases at J, with 3 bases between. Germline assignment: CDR1 MNHEY and CDR2 SMNVEV (reference sequence). The CDR3 has 11 amino acids. As concerns this clone: The antigen remains undetermined.

The chain is built from TRBV27 and TRBJ2-1; D call uncertain. The sequenced sample consisted of PBMCs. The clonotype comes from a male donor in good health and CMV-seronegative. DNA for the CDR3: TGTGCCAGCAGCGGCTACAATGAGCAGTTCTTC. This sequence encodes CASSGYNEQFF.